The sequence of this TCR beta chain was determined in a study of T cell responses to AZD1222 COVID-19 vaccine. Measured with immunoSEQ multiplex PCR; TCRdb has only the in-frame clones, and not every one. The data show some 140,000 clones, 80% to 90% seen once. A note on this clone: Its antigen remains unknown.

Overall study results and limits: Baseline testing showed seropositivity in only six AZD1222 recipients. Increases in Spike-specific TCR breadth and depth were seen after two AZD1222 doses. It was only after the peak T cell response that any repertoires were sampled. Nearly half of spike-specific TCRs reportedly go after variant regions that carry no mutations.

Germline V lookup: CDR1 LGHNA, CDR2 YNFKEQ. Trimming took off 5 bases at V and 2 bases at J, with 13 bases between the two ends. This CDR3 has 14 residues. The chain recombines TRBV4-2 with TRBJ2-7; D gene unclear. Sequenced here: peripheral blood, sampled 28 days after the second AZD1222 dose. This sequence was found in an adult who received the AZD1222 COVID-19 vaccine. CDR3 bases: TGTGCCAGCAGCTCGGACCTACTTACCTACGAGCAGTACTTC. It codes for CASSSDLLTYEQYF.